These T cell receptor beta chains were read from a single sample in a study of control samples from healthy donors and cancer patients. Sequenced by immunoSEQ multiplex PCR; TCRdb stores in-frame clones only, minus some. Seen here are about 61,000 clones, 90% observed once, and the top ten hold over 5%. Sample: PBMCs. The origin of the receptors is a man between 60 and 75 years old with colorectal cancer. CDR3s leave out the opening cysteine and the closing phenylalanine or tryptophan. Clone size, where shown, is once, few, many, or a class for clones that have expanded.

v_gene: TRBV10-2
abundance: -
j_gene: TRBJ2-1
CDR3aa: ASRNLAGTYNEQF

v_gene: TRBV6-5
abundance: -
j_gene: TRBJ1-1
CDR3aa: ASTPQGGAEAF

v_gene: TRBV21-1
abundance: -
j_gene: TRBJ1-6
CDR3aa: ASSSPRPRSSSFYNSPLH

v_gene: TRBV6-5
abundance: -
j_gene: TRBJ1-4
CDR3aa: ASSYSGRGDEKLF

v_gene: TRBV7-3
abundance: medium-sized
j_gene: TRBJ2-1
CDR3aa: ASARGSSYNEQF

v_gene: TRBV2
abundance: -
j_gene: TRBJ2-1
CDR3aa: ASKGVGNEQF

v_gene: TRBV4-1
abundance: -
j_gene: TRBJ2-7
CDR3aa: ASSQAQGDFYEQY

v_gene: TRBV2
abundance: -
j_gene: TRBJ2-7
CDR3aa: ASSEASRGSYEQY

v_gene: TRBV5-1
abundance: -
j_gene: TRBJ2-2
CDR3aa: ASSSLGQGDTGELF

v_gene: TRBV7-9
abundance: once
j_gene: TRBJ2-7
CDR3aa: ASSFTASEQY

v_gene: TRBV6-2/TRBV6-3
abundance: once
j_gene: TRBJ1-2
CDR3aa: ASSPGRHYGYT